Listed below are T cell receptor beta chains from one sample, sequenced in a study of OX40 agonist ivuxolimab in advanced cancers. Clones were read by immunoSEQ multiplex PCR, and TCRdb kept only the in-frame ones, dropping some. The table records about 60,000 clones, 75% to 95% of them present only once. Sequenced material: CD4+ or CD8+ T cells sorted from blood, taken in a trial of the OX40 agonist ivuxolimab. The receptors shown here come from an adult with an advanced solid tumor such as melanoma, head and neck, liver or kidney cancer. The CDR3 runs from the conserved cysteine through the conserved F or W. The D gene is left open where the match is weak. Some rows mark clone size as missing; the rest say once, few, many or name a class of expanded clone.

d_call clone_size j_call cdr3_length v_call cdr3_nt cdr3_aa
TRBD2 NA TRBJ2-1 15 TRBV9 TGTGCCAGCAGCTTTCGGACTAGTTTCGGCGATGAGCAGTTCTTC CASSFRTSFGDEQFF
NA NA TRBJ1-4 14 TRBV5-1 TGCGCCAGCAGTACCGGGACCGGCAGGGAAAAACTGTTTTTT CASSTGTGREKLFF
TRBD1 NA TRBJ1-2 13 TRBV28 TGTGCCAGCAGTTCGCCAGGGGGCCGGGGCTACACCTTC CASSSPGGRGYTF
NA NA TRBJ2-4 14 TRBV2 TGTGCCAGCAGTGAAAGGGCGCGCAAAAACATTCAGTACTTC CASSERARKNIQYF
TRBD2 NA TRBJ2-3 15 TRBV7-2 TGTGCCAGCGCTACTAGCGGGAGGGCGGGAGATACGCAGTATTTT CASATSGRAGDTQYF
NA NA TRBJ1-1 14 TRBV5-8 TGTGCCAGCAGCCAAGGGTGGGCGAACACTGAAGCTTTCTTT CASSQGWANTEAFF
TRBD1 NA TRBJ2-7 13 TRBV19 TGTGCCAGTAGCATGACAGGGGCCTACGAGCAGTACTTC CASSMTGAYEQYF
TRBD2 NA TRBJ2-2 15 TRBV9 TGTGCCAGCAGCGCAAGTAGCGGGACGGGCGGGGAGCTGTTTTTT CASSASSGTGGELFF
NA NA TRBJ2-6 16 TRBV18 TGTGCCAGCTCACCACGGGGAGCCTCTGGGGCCAACGTCCTGACTTTC CASSPRGASGANVLTF
TRBD1 NA TRBJ2-5 14 TRBV4-1 TGCGCCAGCAGCCAAGTTGACAGGGCGAAGACCCAGTACTTC CASSQVDRAKTQYF
NA NA TRBJ1-2 15 TRBV28 TGTGCCAGCAACCCATGGGGAGGGAATTTCTATGGCTACACCTTC CASNPWGGNFYGYTF
NA NA TRBJ1-4 15 TRBV9 TGTGCCAGCAGCATAGACAGCCGGAGGACTGAAAAACTGTTTTTT CASSIDSRRTEKLFF
NA NA TRBJ2-7 14 TRBV5-6 TGTGCCAGCAGCCCCGGGAATCCAATACGGGGGCAGTACTTC CASSPGNPIRGQYF
TRBD1 NA TRBJ2-2 16 TRBV7-9 TGTGCCAGCAGCTCTCAGGGGGCTAGGTATCCCGGGGAGCTGTTTTTT CASSSQGARYPGELFF
NA NA TRBJ2-1 14 TRBV5-1 TGCGCCAGCTCCCAGCTCACAGCAGGCAATGAGCAGTTCTTC CASSQLTAGNEQFF
NA NA TRBJ2-7 14 TRBV7-8 TGTGCCAGCAGCGTTAGTAGTTGGTCCTACGAGCAGTACTTC CASSVSSWSYEQYF
NA once TRBJ2-7 13 TRBV7-9 TGTGCCAGCAGCTTACAATTCTCCTACGAGCAGTACTTC CASSLQFSYEQYF
TRBD2 few TRBJ2-5 15 TRBV18 TGTGCCAGCTCACTGCCGACTAGCAGACTAGAGACCCAGTACTTC CASSLPTSRLETQYF
NA NA TRBJ2-7 15 TRBV7-2 TGTGCCAGCAGCTTAATGAAATCAACTGATTACGAGCAGTACTTC CASSLMKSTDYEQYF
TRBD2 once TRBJ2-2 17 TRBV5-4 TGTGCCAGCAGCGTGCCATCCCCCGGGACTAGCATCGGGGAGCTGTTTTTT CASSVPSPGTSIGELFF
TRBD1 NA TRBJ1-4 17 TRBV7-2 TGTGCCAGCAGCAACCCCGGGACAGGGGCTTATGATGAAAAACTGTTTTTT CASSNPGTGAYDEKLFF
TRBD1 NA TRBJ2-1 15 TRBV5-1 TGCGCCAGCAGCTTGGACAGGGGCGACTACAATGAGCAGTTCTTC CASSLDRGDYNEQFF
TRBD1 once TRBJ2-1 15 TRBV5-1 TGCGCCAGCAGCTCGCCGGGACAGGGCGAGGGTGAGCAGTTCTTC CASSSPGQGEGEQFF
NA NA TRBJ1-2 13 TRBV6-6 TGTGCCAGCAGCTACGGGCTTAACTATGGCTACACCTTC CASSYGLNYGYTF
TRBD1 NA TRBJ2-5 15 TRBV6-6 TGTGCCAGCACTCAGCAGACAGGGTGGAAAGAGACCCAGTACTTC CASTQQTGWKETQYF
NA NA TRBJ1-2 14 TRBV19 TGTGCCAGTAGTGGCCTTCAGGGATTCTATGGCTACACCTTC CASSGLQGFYGYTF
NA NA TRBJ2-1 14 TRBV7-3 TGTGCCAGCAGCGCCGGACCCTCGAGGGGTGAGCAGTTCTTC CASSAGPSRGEQFF
NA NA TRBJ2-2 14 TRBV18 TGTGCCAGCTCACGGAGAGCGAACACCGGGGAGCTGTTTTTT CASSRRANTGELFF
TRBD1 NA TRBJ1-1 15 TRBV28 TGTGCCAGCAGTCCGCTGCCCGGGACAGGGGGGAAAGCTTTCTTT CASSPLPGTGGKAFF
NA once TRBJ2-5 15 TRBV9 TGTGCCAGCAGCACCCGGGCAGGGTTAGGAGAGACCCAGTACTTC CASSTRAGLGETQYF
NA NA TRBJ1-2 14 TRBV11-2 TGTGCCAGCAGCTTAGATCTTCGGGGGAATGGCTACACCTTC CASSLDLRGNGYTF